This T cell receptor beta chain was documented in a study of control samples from healthy donors and cancer patients. Clones were read by immunoSEQ multiplex PCR, and TCRdb kept only the in-frame ones, dropping some. The sample lists roughly 150,000 clones, about 94% occurring once. Germline CDR1 and CDR2: LNHDA and SQIVND (reference sequence). The CDR3 is 14 amino acids. V was pared by 6 bases and J by 4 bases, with 12 bases between. The sequenced sample was blood. The V call is TRBV19, the J call TRBJ1-4, with a possible D match to TRBD1 (6 bases). This receptor was taken from a man aged 45 to 65 in good health. DNA for the CDR3: TGTGCCAGTAGCTGGACAGTTTATAATGAAAAACTGTTTTTT. Its protein product is CASSWTVYNEKLFF.